This T cell receptor beta chain appears in the sequencing data of a study of beta chain features in type 1 diabetes. Study information: The patient and healthy donor groups were comparable for age, gender and cell yields. Study-wide findings and caveats: For TCRB rearrangement, an influence of HLA type remained unresolved here. Individuals with type 1 diabetes displayed fewer insertions and more deletions at VDJ junctions. TCRB CDR3 length was moderately but significantly reduced in all four CD4+ subsets of Type 1 diabetes patients.

Of the isolated RNA, all was reverse transcribed, and so the sequenced material was expressed TCRB transcripts. Using immunoSEQ multiplex PCR, the repertoire was profiled, and TCRdb retains in-frame clones only, with some absent. The data contain more than 95,000 clones, approximately 15% of them singletons. This clone was seen only a few times. Antigen: not known. This TCR was sampled from a man aged 18-30 years with type 1 diabetes. What was sequenced was central memory CD4+ T cells from blood.

In nucleotides, the CDR3 is TGTGCCAGCAGCTTGCAAACTGAAGCTTTCTTT. It encodes CASSLQTEAFF. The chain has TRBV11-1 and TRBJ1-1, with unresolved D. V lost 3 bases and J 5 bases, leaving 4 bases between the germline ends. This CDR3 region has 11 residues. Germline V lookup: CDR1 SGHAT, CDR2 FQDESV (reference sequence).